The clone carrying this T cell receptor (beta chain) was seen repeatedly, ten times or more. Its antigen is unidentified. UMIs and sample barcodes were carried by the TCR alpha and TCR beta cDNA libraries that 5'RACE produced using constant-segment primers. MiXCR, run by TCRdb on the 5' RACE reads, gives a single entry per CDR3 protein. The repertoire holds more than 25,000 distinct CDR3 sequences, with around 7.2% as singletons. This sample was taken from a study of T-cell memory formation after mild COVID-19. The CDR3 contains 15 residues. The germline CDR1 and CDR2 sequences are SGHVT and SQSDAQ. The junction had 7 bases not matched to a gene; V was cut back by 2 bases and J by 6 bases. General study results and limits: Of the contracting clones, CD4+ ones lay mainly in CM and EM, and CD8+ ones in EMRA.

The chain employs TRBV7-4 and TRBJ2-7, with 10 bases identical to TRBD2. The receptor was isolated from an adult woman who had mild COVID-19 (a few samples of this study predate the infection). Cell type and time point are not known. The sequencing input was PBMCs or a T cell subset sorted from them (not recorded which). The CDR3 region has the DNA TGTGCCAGCAGCTTACCTAGCGGGAGTCTGTGCGAGCAGTACTTC. Its translation: CASSLPSGSLCEQYF.